Ten or more counts support the clone carrying this TCR beta chain. The antigen remains unidentified. From roughly 400 ng of RNA, a library with molecular barcoded alpha/delta and beta/gamma adaptors was made. TCRdb redid the calling of the reads with MiXCR, one entry per CDR3 protein. The sample lists about 57,000 distinct CDR3 sequences; 20% to 25% were seen once. V was shortened by 3 bases and J by 0 bases, with 9 bases between the two germline ends. The CDR3 sequence is 14 residues long. Germline CDR1 and CDR2: DFQATT and SNEGSKA (reference sequence). The source of the sample is a study of read filtering for tumor transcriptome and immune sequencing. Study background: Roughly 8 patients were R-ISS I, some 15 were R-ISS II, roughly 7 were R-ISS III. RNA-seq yielded only about 75 to 1,400 TCR reads, IR-seq about 3.5 to 11 million.

Study-level results: Compared with RNA-seq, IR-seq gave much higher clonotype depth and reliability. Single-read clonotypes: about 81.9% of IR-seq clonotypes (roughly 4% of reads), 74.6% of RNA-seq clonotypes (around 48% of reads).

V usage is TRBV20-1 and J usage is TRBJ2-1; no reliable D call. The specimen sequenced was a population of CD138-negative cells sorted from bone marrow. The sequence was obtained from a donor aged 40 or older with multiple myeloma. DNA for the CDR3: TGCAGTGCTAGTAGGCCTAACTCCTACAATGAGCAGTTCTTC. It encodes CSASRPNSYNEQFF.